The 28 T cell receptor beta chains below come from one sample, sequenced in a study of blood T cell repertoires in COVID-19. Libraries were prepared by immunoSEQ multiplex PCR; TCRdb keeps only in-frame clonotypes and omits some of them. The data contain around 220,000 clones, 80% to 85% of them singletons. The sequenced sample was PBMCs or T cells enriched from blood (not recorded which). All receptors come from a woman aged 40 to 49 who had recovered from COVID-19.

The V call is TRBV7-2, the J call TRBJ2-7; the match to TRBD2 covers 8 bases. CDR1 and CDR2 from the germline V gene are SGHTA and FQGNSA. The V and J ends lost 8 bases and 5 bases, in that order; junction bases with no gene match: 17. This CDR3 region has 16 residues. In DNA, the CDR3 is TGTGCCAGCCGCCCTTTTAAAGCGGGGGCACTTGACGAGCAGTACTTC. Translated: CASRPFKAGALDEQYF.

The genes are TRBV6-5 and TRBJ1-3, with D possibly being TRBD1 (5 bases). V was trimmed by 2 bases and J by 0 bases, leaving 11 bases between them. Germline CDR1 MNHEY, CDR2 SVGAGI. The CDR3 is made up of 16 amino acids. The CDR3 DNA follows: TGTGCCAGCAGTTACGATTGGAGGGGCTCTGGAAACACCATATATTTT. Translation gives CASSYDWRGSGNTIYF.

The chain uses TRBV11-2 and TRBJ1-5; 7 nucleotides align to TRBD1. Germline CDR1 is SGHAT and CDR2 is FQNNGV. The CDR3 extends over 13 amino acids. The junction had 2 bases not matched to a gene; V was cut back by 5 bases and J by 4 bases. CDR3 sequence reads: CASSRDRNQPQHF. In DNA, the CDR3 is TGTGCCAGCAGCCGGGACAGAAATCAGCCCCAGCATTTT.

This chain connects TRBV4-2 to TRBJ2-1; 12 nucleotides match TRBD2. The J segment lost 8 bases and the V segment lost 3 bases, leaving 20 bases of the junction unmatched. The germline V gene encodes CDR1 LGHNA and CDR2 YNFKEQ. This CDR3 region has 20 residues. The CDR3 coding sequence is TGTGCCAGCAGCCAGGACTTATTAAGGGCTAGCGGGAGGGCCAGCGATGAGCAGTTCTTC. Translated: CASSQDLLRASGRASDEQFF.

This sequence joins TRBV20-1 and TRBJ2-2; TRBD1 matches at 9 bases. Per germline, CDR1 DFQATT and CDR2 SNEGSKA (reference sequence). CDR3 length: 14 amino acids. V shed 3 bases, J shed 6 bases, and the junction held 5 bases outside the gene matches. As DNA, the CDR3 is TGCAGTGCTAGTGGGACAGGGTATCCCGGGGAGCTGTTTTTT. It codes for CSASGTGYPGELFF.

The V gene is TRBV9, the J gene TRBJ2-1, with 12 bases identical to TRBD2. Trimming removed 3 bases from V and 2 bases from J; junction bases left unmatched: 0. The germline CDR1 and CDR2 sequences are SGDLS and YYNGEE. The CDR3 totals 15 residues. This CDR3 is CASSGLAGAYNEQFF. CDR3 nucleotide sequence: TGTGCCAGCAGCGGACTAGCGGGAGCCTACAATGAGCAGTTCTTC.

V usage is TRBV11-2 and J usage is TRBJ2-3; 7 positions match TRBD2. This CDR3 is 14 amino acids long. The germline V gene has CDR1 SGHAT and CDR2 FQNNGV. V was clipped by 6 bases and J by 0 bases; unmatched bases: 3. CDR3 protein: CASRSGTSTDTQYF. The CDR3 DNA is TGTGCCAGCAGAAGCGGGACTAGCACAGATACGCAGTATTTT.

V usage is TRBV28 and J usage is TRBJ1-3; 8 bases are a match to TRBD1. With 6 bases clipped from V and 0 bases from J, the junction kept 1 base outside the gene matches. CDR1 is MDHEN and CDR2 is SYDVKM in the germline V gene. CDR3 length: 14 residues. The CDR3 coding sequence is TGTGCCAGCAGCACAGGGGGCTCTGGAAACACCATATATTTT. Protein product: CASSTGGSGNTIYF. Based on the CDR3 plus reference TRBV28 and TRBJ1-3, the full variable domain is DVKVTQSSRYLVKRTGEKVFLECVQDMDHENMFWYRQDPGLGLRLIYFSYDVKMKEKGDIPEGYSVSREKKERFSLILESASTNQTSMYLCASSTGGSGNTIYFGEGSWLTVV.

The chain is built from TRBV7-9 and TRBJ1-5; TRBD1 matches 9 bases. Germline V gene lookup returns CDR1 SEHNR and CDR2 FQNEAQ (reference sequence). J lost 5 bases, V lost 5 bases, and 1 base had no gene match. The CDR3 covers 13 residues. CDR3 bases: TGTGCCAGCAGCAGGACAGGGGATCAGCCCCAGCATTTT. Protein sequence: CASSRTGDQPQHF.

This clone has only a few counts. J is TRBJ1-6 and V is TRBV2; D remains ambiguous. The CDR3 has 16 amino acids. Germline values: CDR1 SNHLY, CDR2 FYNNEI. With 3 bases removed from V and 6 bases from J, the gap between germline ends came to 15 bases. The CDR3 sequence is CASSDYGGLFNSPLHF. DNA for the CDR3: TGTGCCAGCAGTGATTATGGAGGACTGTTTAATTCACCCCTCCACTTT.

The V and J genes are TRBV30 and TRBJ2-7; D is possibly TRBD1 (5 bases). V shed 1 base and J shed 6 bases, with 16 bases lying between them. The CDR3 is 14 residues long. From germline, CDR1 is GTSNPN and CDR2 SVGIG (reference sequence). CDR3 protein: CAWSGTSRWAEQYV. The CDR3 DNA is TGTGCCTGGAGTGGGACAAGCCGATGGGCCGAGCAGTACGTC.

V and J are TRBV21-1 and TRBJ2-7; TRBD2, as called in the table, went unchecked against the DNA. TRBV21-1 constitutes a pseudogene. The CDR3 has 15 amino acids. The CDR3 region is CASTQKGGRQSEQYV. The CDR3 bases are TGTGCCAGCACCCAAAAGGGAGGGAGGCAGAGCGAGCAGTACGTC.

The chain combines TRBV30 with TRBJ2-1; perhaps TRBD2 as D (5 bases). This CDR3 contains 15 residues. The germline gives CDR1 GTSNPN, CDR2 SVGIG (reference sequence). With 2 bases removed from V and 0 bases from J, the gap between germline ends came to 11 bases. CDR3 DNA: TGTGCCTGGAGTAGGACTGCCAGCTCCTACAATGAGCAGTTCTTC. Translation gives CAWSRTASSYNEQFF. Combining the CDR3 with reference TRBV30 and TRBJ2-1 gives the whole variable domain SQTIHQWPATLVQPVGSPLSLECTVEGTSNPNLYWYRQAAGRGLQLLFYSVGIGQISSEVPQNLSASRPQDRQFILSSKKLLLSDSGFYLCAWSRTASSYNEQFFGPGTRLTVL.

The chain couples TRBV11-1 to TRBJ1-1; no clear D. Germline V gene sequence: CDR1 SGHAT, CDR2 FQDESV (reference sequence). Trimming took 5 bases from V and 4 from J, leaving 5 bases between them. The CDR3 covers 11 residues. The CDR3, as DNA: TGTGCCAGCAGCCACTTCACTGAAGCTTTCTTT. It yields the protein CASSHFTEAFF.

This clone has more than one count but fewer than ten. This chain joins TRBV7-3 and TRBJ1-6, with unresolved D. This CDR3 is 14 amino acids long. The V gene's germline CDR1 is SGHTA and CDR2 FQGTGA. Trimming shortened V by 4 bases and J by 10 bases, and 14 bases separated the two germline ends. DNA for the CDR3: TGTGCCAGCAGCTATAGAGGCGGAGAGTCACCCCTCCACTTT. It translates to CASSYRGGESPLHF. Drawing the rest from reference TRBV7-3 and TRBJ1-6, the complete variable domain is GAGVSQTPSNKVTEKGKYVELRCDPISGHTALYWYRQSLGQGPEFLIYFQGTGAADDSGLPNDRFFAVRPEGSVSTLKIQRTERGDSAVYLCASSYRGGESPLHFGNGTRLTVT.

This chain joins TRBV5-1 and TRBJ2-2; possible D gene TRBD2, 6 bases. The CDR3 totals 15 residues. Germline CDR1 is SGHRS and CDR2 is YFSETQ. V dropped 4 bases and J dropped 7 bases, with 17 bases sitting between them. The DNA for the CDR3 is TGCGCCAGCAGCCGGGTCGCGGGGACCAACGGGGAGCTGTTTTTT. As protein: CASSRVAGTNGELFF.

The CDR3 sequence: CASRRGLDGYTF. As DNA, the CDR3 is TGCGCCAGCCGCCGAGGTCTTGATGGCTACACCTTC. The rearrangement joins TRBV5-1 to TRBJ1-2; no reliable D call. The germline gives CDR1 SGHRS, CDR2 YFSETQ. The CDR3 totals 12 residues. Trimming stripped 7 bases from V and 6 bases from J, with 13 bases between.

V usage is TRBV12-5 and J usage is TRBJ2-2; 9 bases agree with TRBD2. Germline assignment: CDR1 LGHNT and CDR2 FRNRAP. This CDR3 is 15 amino acids long. V was pared by 3 bases and J by 4 bases, with 3 bases of the junction left unmatched. CDR3 nucleotide sequence: TGTGCTAGTGGTTTCGGCGGGAGGGCCACCGGGGAGCTGTTTTTT. It is translated as CASGFGGRATGELFF.

The chain combines TRBV9 with TRBJ2-7; 7 positions agree with TRBD1. Germline values: CDR1 SGDLS, CDR2 YYNGEE. Trimming at V came to 3 bases and at J to 4 bases, leaving 7 bases not matched to a gene. CDR3 length equals 14 residues. CDR3 DNA: TGTGCCAGCAGCGCCCAGACAGGGTTTTACGAGCAGTACTTC. Residues: CASSAQTGFYEQYF. Together with reference TRBV9 and TRBJ2-7, the CDR3 gives the full variable domain: DSGVTQTPKHLITATGQRVTLRCSPRSGDLSVYWYQQSLDQGLQFLIQYYNGEERAKGNILERFSAQQFPDLHSELNLSSLELGDSALYFCASSAQTGFYEQYFGPGTRLTVT.

This chain connects TRBV4-2 to TRBJ2-7, with 13 nucleotides matching TRBD2. The CDR3 covers 16 residues. Per germline, CDR1 LGHNA and CDR2 YNFKEQ. V lost 4 bases and J lost 7; bases outside the gene matches: 10. In nucleotides, the CDR3 is TGTGCCAGCAGCCCTCAACCGGGACTAGCGGGAAAAGAGCAGTACTTC. Translated, it gives CASSPQPGLAGKEQYF.

The chain combines TRBV30 with TRBJ2-1, with D possibly matching TRBD1 (5 bases). Between the trimmed V and J ends, which lost 2 bases and 7 bases, there was a span of 12 bases. The CDR3 is 13 amino acids. Germline loops: CDR1 GTSNPN, CDR2 SVGIG (reference sequence). CDR3 bases: TGTGCCTGGAGTACCTCAGGGTGGAATGAGCAGTTCTTC. Amino acid sequence: CAWSTSGWNEQFF.

The V gene is TRBV9, the J gene TRBJ2-1, with TRBD2 matching over 14 bases. The CDR3 spans 19 residues. With V trimmed by 0 bases and J by 0 bases, 5 bases remained unmatched. Germline V gene lookup returns CDR1 SGDLS and CDR2 YYNGEE. The CDR3 region is CASSVEGLAGAVSYNEQFF. The DNA for the CDR3 is TGTGCCAGCAGCGTAGAGGGACTAGCGGGAGCGGTCTCCTACAATGAGCAGTTCTTC.

The gene calls are TRBV19 and TRBJ2-7, with 8 bases fitting TRBD1. V shed 5 bases, J shed 4 bases, and the junction held 16 bases outside the gene matches. The CDR3 spans 17 residues. CDR1 is LNHDA, CDR2 SQIVND, per germline (reference sequence). CDR3: CASSGAPSGTGIYEQYF. For the CDR3, the DNA is TGTGCCAGTAGTGGAGCGCCCTCCGGGACAGGAATATACGAGCAGTACTTC.

This sequence joins TRBV7-3 and TRBJ2-1; tentatively, D is TRBD2 (6 bases). Trimming removed 5 bases at V and 4 bases at J, with 18 bases between. The CDR3 extends over 16 amino acids. Germline V gene data show CDR1 as SGHTA and CDR2 as FQGTGA. CDR3 bases: TGTGCCAGCAGCGTATCACAAAACGCGGGATACAATGAGCAGTTCTTC. Encoded protein: CASSVSQNAGYNEQFF.

J is TRBJ2-7 and V is TRBV18, with TRBD1 matching over 8 bases. CDR1 is KGHSH and CDR2 is LQKENI in the germline V gene. V was pared by 3 bases and J by 3 bases, with 7 bases of the junction left unmatched. The CDR3 covers 15 residues. In nucleotides, the CDR3 is TGTGCCAGCTCACCCAGTTCAGGGGGCCTCTACGAGCAGTACTTC. Its protein is CASSPSSGGLYEQYF.

The gene calls are TRBV11-3 and TRBJ2-2, with D unresolved. Germline CDR1 is SGHNT and CDR2 is YENEEA. V lost 5 bases and J 5 bases, leaving 6 bases between the germline ends. This CDR3 region has 12 residues. The CDR3 loop is CASSPRTGELFF. CDR3 DNA: TGTGCCAGCAGCCCCCGTACCGGGGAGCTGTTTTTT.

The J gene is TRBJ2-1, the V gene TRBV19; D possibly corresponds to TRBD2 (5 bases). V shed 3 bases and J shed 6 bases, with 9 bases lying between them. CDR3 size: 13 residues. Germline CDR1 is LNHDA and CDR2 is SQIVND (reference sequence). For the CDR3, the DNA is TGTGCCAGTAGTATTTCTCGGGGCAATGAGCAGTTCTTC. Encoded protein: CASSISRGNEQFF.

This chain uses TRBV7-8 with TRBJ1-6; D gene unclear. The V end lost 3 bases, the J end lost 9 bases, and 9 bases lay between the germline ends. The germline gives CDR1 SGHVS, CDR2 FQNEAQ. This CDR3 is built from 13 residues. CDR3 amino acids: CASSFQEPSPLHF. As DNA, the CDR3 is TGTGCCAGCAGCTTTCAGGAACCTTCACCCCTCCACTTT.